This TCR beta chain emerged from a study of OX40 agonist ivuxolimab in advanced cancers. Looking at the study overall: The costimulatory receptor OX40 (CD134) was targeted by ivuxolimab, a fully human IgG2 agonistic monoclonal antibody. Intravenous ivuxolimab was administered to patients every 2 weeks at six dose levels: 0.01, 0.1, 0.3, 1.5, 3 and 10 mg/kg. Of the 50 or so patients in dose escalation, about 20 had hepatocellular carcinoma, some 15 had melanoma, 9 had renal cell carcinoma and 9 had head and neck cancer. In the dose-escalation cohort, 82.7% of patients were male, and the mean age was approximately 55 years, with a range of roughly 20 to 80. Prior anti-PD-1, anti-PD-L1 or anti-CTLA-4 therapy was permitted, and about 40% of dose-escalation patients had received checkpoint inhibitors. Three dose-escalation patients achieved partial responses, one with hepatocellular carcinoma and two with cutaneous melanoma. Peripheral TCRbeta sequencing aimed to test whether ivuxolimab altered TCR sequence diversity and caused clonal T-cell expansion. The paper reports the monotherapy dose-escalation portion (N of about 50 patients) of the phase I ivuxolimab trial. Results the study describes overall, beyond this receptor: At doses of 0.1 to 3.0 mg/kg, clonal expansion of both CD4+ and CD8+ T cells in blood was seen between baseline and week 6. Antigen specificity was not determined for the clonally expanded peripheral T cells. In partial responders in the 0.1-3.0 mg/kg groups, normalized peripheral clonal expansion was found to be among the lowest, especially among CD8+ T cells. On average, CD8+ T cells showed more expanded clones than CD4+ T cells after ivuxolimab. Low levels of normalized T-cell clonal expansion were also seen in some patients who did not respond.

The trim is 5 bases for V and 0 bases for J, with a gap of 10 bases between the germline ends. The CDR3 contains 13 residues, cysteine and phenylalanine counted. Only CDR3 DNA remains: 39 bases, in frame from the first base. CDR1 and CDR2 were assigned from the germline V gene (reference sequence) as GTSNPN and SVGIG. Patients with a history of autoimmune disease or receiving systemic immunosuppression were excluded from the trial. In every dose cohort, peripheral blood was drawn for TCR sequencing at baseline, cycle 4 day 1, and cycle 7 day 1. Samples came from an open-label, multicenter, first-in-human phase I dose-escalation trial of ivuxolimab. Adults with locally advanced or metastatic melanoma, renal cell carcinoma, hepatocellular carcinoma or head and neck squamous cell carcinoma were enrolled in the trial. Before TCR sequencing, CD4+ T cells and CD8+ T cells were sorted from peripheral blood as separate populations.

A word on this clone: The antigen it binds to is not known. Base qualities are missing; no much larger clone stands one base away.

Genomic DNA was isolated from the sorted cells so that the TCRbeta CDR3 region could be sequenced. The immunoSEQ Assay was used to sequence the TCRbeta CDR3 regions. TCRdb carries this immuneACCESS record with in-frame sequences only. Its versions omit some clonotypes, under half of them owing to an unresolved V gene in the studies checked, with the rest unexplained. A total of roughly 80,000 clones appear in this sample, approximately 86% of them only once. Of the sample, approximately 1.9% falls within the top ten clones. The clonotype comes from an adult with an advanced solid tumor such as melanoma, head and neck, liver or kidney cancer. Recombination linked TRBV30 to TRBJ1-1; tentative D gene TRBD1, with 6 bases matching. Sequencing used CD4+ or CD8+ T cells sorted from blood, obtained in a trial of the OX40 agonist ivuxolimab. The CDR3 amino acid sequence is: CAWARDMNTEAFF. The nucleotide sequence is TGTGCCTGGGCCAGGGACATGAACACTGAAGCTTTCTTT.